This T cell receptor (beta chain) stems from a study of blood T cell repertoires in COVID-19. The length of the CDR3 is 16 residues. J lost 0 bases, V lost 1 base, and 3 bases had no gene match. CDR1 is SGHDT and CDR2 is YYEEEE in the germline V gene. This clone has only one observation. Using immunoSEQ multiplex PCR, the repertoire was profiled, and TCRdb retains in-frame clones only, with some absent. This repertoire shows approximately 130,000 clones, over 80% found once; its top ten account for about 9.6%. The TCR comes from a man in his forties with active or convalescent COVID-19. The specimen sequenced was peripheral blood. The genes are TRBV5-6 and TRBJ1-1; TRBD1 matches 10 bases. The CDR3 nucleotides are TGTGCCAGCAGCTTGAGACAGGGGGCTGTGAACACTGAAGCTTTCTTT. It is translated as CASSLRQGAVNTEAFF.